These 27 T cell receptor beta chains share one sample of origin, sequenced in a study of shared clonotypes between healthy human individuals. Assay used: immunoSEQ multiplex PCR; TCRdb lists only in-frame clones, some missing. The sample has about 980,000 clones; approximately 80% are singletons. Sequenced material: memory CD4+ T cells sorted from blood. Subset indicated: CD45RA-negative fraction. Receptor source: a man aged 18-30 years in good health.

The J gene is TRBJ2-7, the V gene TRBV19; no clear D. Trimming left V 3 bases short and J 3 bases short, with 9 bases between. The CDR3 runs to 13 residues. Germline assignment: CDR1 LNHDA and CDR2 SQIVND (reference sequence). CDR3 nucleotide sequence: TGTGCCAGTAGTATTGGACCCTACTACGAGCAGTACTTC. It codes for CASSIGPYYEQYF.

A single count supports this clone. This chain joins TRBV6-1 and TRBJ1-2; 7 bases map to TRBD1. The V gene end was trimmed by 3 bases and the J gene end by 7 bases; junction bases not matched to a gene: 8. This CDR3 is built from 14 residues. Per germline, CDR1 MNHNS and CDR2 SASEGT. CDR3 in amino acids: CASSDTRGLGGYTF. CDR3 sequence (DNA): TGTGCCAGCAGTGACACGAGGGGGCTGGGTGGCTACACCTTC.

The genes are TRBV6-5 and TRBJ1-4, with D unresolved. Germline lookup yields CDR1 MNHEY and CDR2 SVGAGI. Trimming pared 6 bases from V and 4 bases from J, leaving 9 bases between. CDR3 size: 13 residues. Here the CDR3 reads CASRDRLNEKLFF. CDR3 DNA: TGTGCCAGCAGAGATCGGCTTAATGAAAAACTGTTTTTT.

This clone was detected only a few times. This sequence joins TRBV2 and TRBJ2-1, with 9 bases that match TRBD1. J was trimmed by 7 bases and V by 5 bases; bases with no gene match: 9. The germline V gene encodes CDR1 SNHLY and CDR2 FYNNEI. The CDR3 spans 15 residues. The CDR3: CASSPDRGALNEQFF. The CDR3 region has the DNA TGTGCCAGCAGTCCCGACAGGGGGGCACTTAATGAGCAGTTCTTC.

The chain recombines TRBV7-3 with TRBJ2-5; D uncertain. The germline V gene encodes CDR1 SGHTA and CDR2 FQGTGA. This CDR3 has 13 residues. Deletions cut 2 bases from V and 7 bases from J, with 11 bases between. The CDR3 DNA reads as TGTGCCAGCAGCTTATACAAATTCGGGACCCAGTACTTC. Protein: CASSLYKFGTQYF.

This clone appeared a few times. This chain uses TRBV6-6 with TRBJ2-7, with D possibly TRBD2 on 5 matching bases. CDR3 length: 13 amino acids. V lost 6 bases, J lost 6 bases, and 15 bases lay in between. The V gene's germline CDR1 is MNHNY and CDR2 SVGAGI (reference sequence). The CDR3 protein is CASSPTGVSEQYF. CDR3 in DNA: TGTGCCAGCAGCCCAACCGGGGTCAGCGAGCAGTACTTC.

CDR3 nucleotide sequence: TGCGCCAGCAGCCAGGGGGGACTGCTCCAAGAGACCCAGTACTTC. Protein: CASSQGGLLQETQYF. The V gene is TRBV4-1, the J gene TRBJ2-5; weak D call: TRBD2 (6 bases). The CDR3 consists of 15 residues. Trimming removed 3 bases at V and 1 base at J, with 12 bases between. Germline CDR1 is MGHRA and CDR2 is YSYEKL.

This clone occurred once. The rearrangement uses TRBV6-4 and TRBJ1-2; D uncertain. This CDR3 region has 15 residues. V was shortened by 3 bases and J by 9 bases, with 20 bases between the two germline ends. The germline gives CDR1 MRHNA, CDR2 SNTAGT. This CDR3 is CASSEEEGLFGSYTF. The CDR3 DNA reads as TGTGCCAGCAGTGAAGAGGAAGGACTTTTTGGGAGCTACACCTTC.

The chain recombines TRBV7-9 with TRBJ1-1; 7 nucleotides agree with TRBD1. J gave up 0 bases and V 8 bases, and 15 bases lay outside the gene matches. Germline assignment: CDR1 SEHNR and CDR2 FQNEAQ (reference sequence). The CDR3 has 17 amino acids. CDR3 bases: TGTGCCAGCCGACAGGGCCAATCCGAAAAAATGAACACTGAAGCTTTCTTT. The encoded protein is CASRQGQSEKMNTEAFF.

CDR3 nucleotides: TGTGCCAGCAGCCCTAGACAGGGCACTTACGAGCAGTACTTC. Its translation: CASSPRQGTYEQYF. V is TRBV11-3 and J is TRBJ2-7; 7 positions match TRBD1. The CDR3 contains 14 residues. Per germline, CDR1 SGHNT and CDR2 YENEEA. With V trimmed by 5 bases and J by 4 bases, 8 bases remained unmatched.

The chain recombines TRBV28 with TRBJ1-5; weak D call: TRBD1 (6 bases). Germline CDR1 is MDHEN and CDR2 is SYDVKM. This CDR3 comprises 12 residues. Deletions cut 7 bases from V and 7 bases from J, with 11 bases between. Written as DNA, the CDR3 is TGTGCCAGCATTGGGGGGGCACAGCCCCAGCATTTT. Translated, it gives CASIGGAQPQHF.

This clone has a single count. V usage is TRBV6-5 and J usage is TRBJ2-3; D remains ambiguous. Trimming cost V 7 bases and J 5 bases, with 16 bases left between them. The CDR3 contains 14 residues. Germline V gives CDR1 MNHEY, CDR2 SVGAGI. The DNA of the CDR3 is TGTGCCAGCAAGAAGTTACCCGCCCAAGATACGCAGTATTTT. Protein product: CASKKLPAQDTQYF.

The V and J genes are TRBV30 and TRBJ2-3; D is undetermined. The germline CDR1 and CDR2 sequences are GTSNPN and SVGIG (reference sequence). The CDR3 extends over 15 amino acids. V was trimmed by 4 bases and J by 0 bases, leaving 14 bases between them. The CDR3 here is CAWKDGSASTDTQYF. The CDR3 DNA reads TGTGCCTGGAAGGACGGCAGCGCGAGCACAGATACGCAGTATTTT.

The chain is built from TRBV9 and TRBJ2-7, with TRBD2 matching over 8 bases. Unmatched junction bases numbered 6, after V lost 3 bases and J lost 4 bases. This CDR3 is 14 amino acids long. CDR1 and CDR2 (germline): SGDLS, YYNGEE. In nucleotides, the CDR3 is TGTGCCAGCAGCGCCGTCAGCGGGGGTTACGAGCAGTACTTC. Protein product: CASSAVSGGYEQYF.

The chain employs TRBV30 and TRBJ1-4; TRBD1 matches at 9 bases. The CDR3 is made up of 16 amino acids. From germline, CDR1 is GTSNPN and CDR2 SVGIG (reference sequence). The V and J ends lost 5 bases and 10 bases, in that order; junction bases with no gene match: 17. CDR3 coding DNA: TGTGCCTGGCAGAAGGGAACCGGGACAGGGTATAGAAAACTGTTTTTT. Translating gives CAWQKGTGTGYRKLFF.

In the case of this clone: Other DNA sequences in this sample translate to the same CDR3. The J gene is TRBJ2-3, the V gene TRBV7-9; 8 bases align to TRBD2. Trimming cost V 5 bases and J 1 base; bases outside gene matches: 5. Germline CDR1 and CDR2: SEHNR and FQNEAQ (reference sequence). The CDR3 extends over 15 amino acids. This CDR3 reads CASSRAGAGTDTQYF. DNA for the CDR3: TGTGCCAGCAGCCGAGCGGGGGCGGGCACAGATACGCAGTATTTT.

This clone was seen just once. The chain has TRBV10-3 and TRBJ2-5; 10 positions match TRBD1. The CDR3 totals 13 residues. Looked up from germline, CDR1 is ENHRY and CDR2 is SYGVKD. Losses at the gene ends were 6 bases for V and 3 bases for J; bases not matched to a gene: 1. The CDR3 spells CAIRGTGEETQYF. In DNA, the CDR3 is TGTGCCATCAGGGGGACAGGGGAAGAGACCCAGTACTTC.

This clone has only a few counts. V gene TRBV11-2 combines with J gene TRBJ1-6, with 8 bases identical to TRBD1. The V gene end was trimmed by 6 bases and the J gene end by 10 bases; junction bases not matched to a gene: 5. The V gene's germline CDR1 is SGHAT and CDR2 FQNNGV. The CDR3 consists of 13 residues. The CDR3 reads CASSLTGESPLHF. DNA for the CDR3: TGTGCCAGCAGTCTGACAGGGGAATCACCCCTCCACTTT.

The chain recombines TRBV30 with TRBJ1-1; D is ambiguous. The V gene's germline CDR1 is GTSNPN and CDR2 SVGIG (reference sequence). This CDR3 spans 11 amino acids. The ends were cut back, 5 bases at V and 12 bases at J, with 16 bases in the middle. The CDR3 DNA follows: TGTGCCTGGGGACTCCACCCAGTGACTTTCTTT. It translates to CAWGLHPVTFF.

V gene TRBV7-9 combines with J gene TRBJ1-1; D not resolved. Germline CDR1 is SEHNR and CDR2 is FQNEAQ (reference sequence). V lost 1 base and J 6 bases, leaving 12 bases between the germline ends. The CDR3 is made up of 14 amino acids. CDR3 sequence: CASSLESRQSEAFF. The CDR3 DNA reads as TGTGCCAGCAGCTTAGAAAGTAGGCAGTCTGAAGCTTTCTTT. The full variable domain, completed using reference TRBV7-9 and TRBJ1-1, is DTGVSQNPRHKITKRGQNVTFRCDPISEHNRLYWYRQTLGQGPEFLTYFQNEAQLEKSRLLSDRFSAERPKGSFSTLEIQRTEQGDSAMYLCASSLESRQSEAFFGQGTRLTVV.

This rearrangement joins TRBV5-1 to TRBJ2-2; 9 bases are shared with TRBD1. V lost 6 bases and J lost 5; bases outside the gene matches: 8. The CDR3 spans 15 residues. Germline CDR1 is SGHRS and CDR2 is YFSETQ. CDR3 residues: CASNPTGGLTGELFF. CDR3 nucleotide sequence: TGCGCCAGCAACCCCACAGGGGGCTTAACCGGGGAGCTGTTTTTT.

The chain carries TRBV10-2 and TRBJ1-4, with 7 bases fitting TRBD1. Trimming removed 2 bases from V and 8 bases from J; junction bases left unmatched: 5. The CDR3 is 14 residues long. The germline V gene encodes CDR1 WSHSY and CDR2 SAAADI. The CDR3 region has the DNA TGCGCCAGCAGTGAGACTGGACAGGAAGAAAAACTGTTTTTT. Amino acid sequence: CASSETGQEEKLFF.

This sequence joins TRBV28 and TRBJ1-1; no reliable D call. The CDR3 length is 11 residues. CDR1 is MDHEN, CDR2 SYDVKM, per germline. V was trimmed by 3 bases and J by 14 bases, leaving 13 bases between them. CDR3 nucleotide sequence: TGTGCCAGCAGTTTCGAAGGTCGCCGCTTCTTT. Translation gives CASSFEGRRFF.

DNA for the CDR3: TGTGCCAGTAGTACCCCAAAGGGGGCAGATGGCTACACCTTC. Translated: CASSTPKGADGYTF. The chain links TRBV19 to TRBJ1-2, with 7 bases fitting TRBD1. CDR1 is LNHDA and CDR2 is SQIVND in the germline V gene (reference sequence). V was clipped by 4 bases and J by 6 bases; unmatched bases: 8. This CDR3 contains 14 residues.

This clone was seen ten or more times. The chain recombines TRBV7-2 with TRBJ1-4; the D is unclear. Germline CDR1 is SGHTA and CDR2 is FQGNSA. V was trimmed by 2 bases and J by 0 bases, leaving 4 bases between them. The CDR3 is 14 residues long. The CDR3 DNA is TGTGCCAGCAGCTTAACTGCAACTAATGAAAAACTGTTTTTT. Translating it yields CASSLTATNEKLFF.

The V call is TRBV6-1, the J call TRBJ1-5; D gene uncertain. The CDR3 is made up of 14 amino acids. Trimming removed 8 bases from V and 0 bases from J, with 11 bases in between. CDR1 MNHNS and CDR2 SASEGT come from the germline V gene. The CDR3 DNA reads as TGTGCCAGCCGACTGAGCAATAGCAATCAGCCCCAGCATTTT. Its translation: CASRLSNSNQPQHF.

Only one count was recorded for this clone. The V and J genes are TRBV5-6 and TRBJ1-1; TRBD1 aligns across 11 bases. Germline-derived CDR1 and CDR2 are SGHDT and YYEEEE. After removal of 4 bases from V and 5 bases from J, the junction contained 7 bases not matched to a gene. The CDR3 covers 15 residues. CDR3 in amino acids: CASSTVGQGATEAFF. Written as DNA, the CDR3 is TGTGCCAGCAGCACCGTAGGACAGGGGGCGACTGAAGCTTTCTTT.